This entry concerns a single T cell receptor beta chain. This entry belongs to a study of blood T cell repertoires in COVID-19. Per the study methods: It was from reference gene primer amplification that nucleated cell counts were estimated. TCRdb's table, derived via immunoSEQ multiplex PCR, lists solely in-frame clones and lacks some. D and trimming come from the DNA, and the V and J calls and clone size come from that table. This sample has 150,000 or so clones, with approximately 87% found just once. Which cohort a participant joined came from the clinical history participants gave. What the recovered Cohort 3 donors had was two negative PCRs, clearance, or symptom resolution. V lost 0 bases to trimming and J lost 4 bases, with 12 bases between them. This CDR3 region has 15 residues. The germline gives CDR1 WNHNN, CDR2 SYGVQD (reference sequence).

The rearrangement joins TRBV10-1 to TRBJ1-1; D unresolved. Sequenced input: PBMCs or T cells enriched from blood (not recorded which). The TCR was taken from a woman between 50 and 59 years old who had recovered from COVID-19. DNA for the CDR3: TGCGCCAGCAGTGAGTCGGGGAGGCCTGGCACTGAAGCTTTCTTT. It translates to CASSESGRPGTEAFF.